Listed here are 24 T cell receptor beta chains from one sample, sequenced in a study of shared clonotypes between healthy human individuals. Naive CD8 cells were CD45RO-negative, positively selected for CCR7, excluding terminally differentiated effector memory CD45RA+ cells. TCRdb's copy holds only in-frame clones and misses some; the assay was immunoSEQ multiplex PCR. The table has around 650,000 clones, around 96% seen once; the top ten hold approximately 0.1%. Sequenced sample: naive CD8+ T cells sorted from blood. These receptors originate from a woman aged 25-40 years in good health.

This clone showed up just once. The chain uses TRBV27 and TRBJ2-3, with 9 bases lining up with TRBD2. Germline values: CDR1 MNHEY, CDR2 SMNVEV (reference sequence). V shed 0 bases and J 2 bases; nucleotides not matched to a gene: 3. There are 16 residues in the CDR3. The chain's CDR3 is CASSLSAGGLTDTQYF. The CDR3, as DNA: TGTGCCAGCAGTTTATCGGCGGGAGGGCTCACAGATACGCAGTATTTT.

The CDR3 region has the DNA TGTGCCAGTAGAGGGATTGGCGGGTCCTACGAGCAGTACTTC. Translating it yields CASRGIGGSYEQYF. The V call is TRBV19, the J call TRBJ2-7; possibly TRBD2 for D (5 bases). Trimming pared 6 bases from V and 1 base from J, leaving 13 bases between. CDR1 is LNHDA, CDR2 SQIVND, per germline (reference sequence). The CDR3 sequence is 14 residues long.

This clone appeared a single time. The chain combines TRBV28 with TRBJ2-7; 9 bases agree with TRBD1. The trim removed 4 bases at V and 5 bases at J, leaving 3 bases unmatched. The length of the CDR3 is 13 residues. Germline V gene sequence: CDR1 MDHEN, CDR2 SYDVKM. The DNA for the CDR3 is TGTGCCAGCAGTTCACAGGGGGCTGACGAGCAGTACTTC. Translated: CASSSQGADEQYF.

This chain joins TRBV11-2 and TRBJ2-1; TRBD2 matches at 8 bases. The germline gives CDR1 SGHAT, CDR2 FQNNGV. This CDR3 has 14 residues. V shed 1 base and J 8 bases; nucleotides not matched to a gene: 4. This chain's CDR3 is CASSLAGGFDEQFF. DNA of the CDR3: TGTGCCAGCAGCTTAGCGGGAGGGTTCGATGAGCAGTTCTTC.

CDR3 coding DNA: TGTGCCAGCGGCGGACAGGGATCGAACACCGGGGAGCTGTTTTTT. Its protein is CASGGQGSNTGELFF. The J gene is TRBJ2-2, the V gene TRBV7-9; TRBD1 matches 8 bases. This CDR3 comprises 15 residues. Germline assignment: CDR1 SEHNR and CDR2 FQNEAQ (reference sequence). The V gene end was trimmed by 8 bases and the J gene end by 0 bases; junction bases not matched to a gene: 5.

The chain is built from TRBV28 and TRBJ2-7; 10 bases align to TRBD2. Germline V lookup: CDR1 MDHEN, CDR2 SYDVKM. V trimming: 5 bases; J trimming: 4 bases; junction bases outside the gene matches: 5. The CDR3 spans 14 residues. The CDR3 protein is CASSQLAGRYEQYF. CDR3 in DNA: TGTGCCAGCAGTCAACTAGCGGGAAGGTACGAGCAGTACTTC.

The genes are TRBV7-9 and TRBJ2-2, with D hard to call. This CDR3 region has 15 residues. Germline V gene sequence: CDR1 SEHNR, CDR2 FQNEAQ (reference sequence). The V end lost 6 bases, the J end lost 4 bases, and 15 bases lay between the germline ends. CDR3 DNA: TGTGCCAGCAGTTTTCCCCCCTCCGGCACCGGGGAGCTGTTTTTT. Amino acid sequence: CASSFPPSGTGELFF.

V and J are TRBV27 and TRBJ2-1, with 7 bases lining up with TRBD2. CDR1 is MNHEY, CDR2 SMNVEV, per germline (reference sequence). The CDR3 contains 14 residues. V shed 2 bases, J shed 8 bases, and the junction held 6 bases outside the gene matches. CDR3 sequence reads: CASSLAGAWDEQFF. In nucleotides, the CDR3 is TGTGCCAGCAGTTTAGCGGGAGCTTGGGATGAGCAGTTCTTC.

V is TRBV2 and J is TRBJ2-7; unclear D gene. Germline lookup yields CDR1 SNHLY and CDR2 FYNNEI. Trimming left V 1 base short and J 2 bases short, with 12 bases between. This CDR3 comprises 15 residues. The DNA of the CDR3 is TGTGCCAGCAGTGAAGTCGGCATATATACCTACGAGCAGTACTTC. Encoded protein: CASSEVGIYTYEQYF.

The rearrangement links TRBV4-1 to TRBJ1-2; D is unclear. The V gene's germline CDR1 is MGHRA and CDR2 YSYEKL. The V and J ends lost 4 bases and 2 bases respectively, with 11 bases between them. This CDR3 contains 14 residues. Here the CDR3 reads CASSLEFFNYGYTF. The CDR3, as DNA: TGCGCCAGCAGCCTCGAGTTCTTCAACTATGGCTACACCTTC.

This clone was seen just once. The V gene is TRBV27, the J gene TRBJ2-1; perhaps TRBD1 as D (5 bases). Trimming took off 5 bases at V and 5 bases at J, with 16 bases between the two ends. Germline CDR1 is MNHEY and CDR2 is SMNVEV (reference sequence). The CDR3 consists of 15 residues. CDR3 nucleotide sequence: TGTGCCAGCAGTGCCAGACAGATCGATAACAATGAGCAGTTCTTC. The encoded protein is CASSARQIDNNEQFF.

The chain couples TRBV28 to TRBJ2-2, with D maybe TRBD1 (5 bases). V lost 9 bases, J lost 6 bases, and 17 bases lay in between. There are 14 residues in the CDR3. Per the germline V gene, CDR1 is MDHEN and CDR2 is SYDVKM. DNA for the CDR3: TGTGCCAGTTTAAAGCAGGGTTACTCCGGGGAGCTGTTTTTT. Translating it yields CASLKQGYSGELFF.

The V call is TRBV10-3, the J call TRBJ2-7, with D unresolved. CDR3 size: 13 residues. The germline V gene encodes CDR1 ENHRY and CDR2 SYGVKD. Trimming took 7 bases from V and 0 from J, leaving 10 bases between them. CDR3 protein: CAITPENSYEQYF. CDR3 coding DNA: TGTGCCATCACCCCCGAGAACTCCTACGAGCAGTACTTC.

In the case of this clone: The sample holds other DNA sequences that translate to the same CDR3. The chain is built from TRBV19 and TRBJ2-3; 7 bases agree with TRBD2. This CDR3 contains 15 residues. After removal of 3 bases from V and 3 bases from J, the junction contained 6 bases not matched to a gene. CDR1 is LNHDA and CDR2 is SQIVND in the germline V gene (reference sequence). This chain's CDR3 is CASSILAGATDTQYF. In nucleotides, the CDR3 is TGTGCCAGTAGTATTCTGGCGGGAGCAACAGATACGCAGTATTTT.

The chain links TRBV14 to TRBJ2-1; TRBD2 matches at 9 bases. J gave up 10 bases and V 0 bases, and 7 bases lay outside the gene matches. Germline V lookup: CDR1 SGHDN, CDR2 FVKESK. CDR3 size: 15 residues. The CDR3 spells CASSQDGGRAWEQFF. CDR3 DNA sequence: TGTGCCAGCAGCCAAGACGGCGGGAGGGCTTGGGAGCAGTTCTTC.

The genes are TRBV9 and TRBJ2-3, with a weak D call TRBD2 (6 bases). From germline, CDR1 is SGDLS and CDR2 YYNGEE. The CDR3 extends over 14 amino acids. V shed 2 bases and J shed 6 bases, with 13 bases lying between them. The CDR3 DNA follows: TGTGCCAGCAGCGTTGTCGGGAGAGGGGATACGCAGTATTTT. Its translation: CASSVVGRGDTQYF.

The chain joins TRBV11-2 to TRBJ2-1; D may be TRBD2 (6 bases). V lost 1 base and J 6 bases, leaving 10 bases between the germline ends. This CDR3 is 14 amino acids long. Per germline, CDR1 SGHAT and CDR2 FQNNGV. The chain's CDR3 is CASSLVRGGNEQFF. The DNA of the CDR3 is TGTGCCAGCAGCTTAGTCCGGGGAGGCAATGAGCAGTTCTTC.

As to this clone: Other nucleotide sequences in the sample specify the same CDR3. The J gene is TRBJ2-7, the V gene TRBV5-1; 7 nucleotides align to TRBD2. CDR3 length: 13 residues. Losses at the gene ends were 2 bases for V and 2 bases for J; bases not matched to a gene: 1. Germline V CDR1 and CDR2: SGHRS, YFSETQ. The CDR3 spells CASSFGLAYEQYF. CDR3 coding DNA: TGCGCCAGCAGCTTCGGACTAGCCTACGAGCAGTACTTC.

The CDR3 loop reads CAVTGSWYNEQYF. The CDR3, as DNA: TGTGCCGTCACAGGGTCTTGGTACAACGAGCAGTACTTC. This rearrangement joins TRBV28 to TRBJ2-7; a weak D match, TRBD1 (6 bases). The germline V and J ends were trimmed by 11 bases and 5 bases, with 19 bases remaining between them. CDR1 is MDHEN, CDR2 SYDVKM, per germline. This CDR3 is 13 amino acids long.

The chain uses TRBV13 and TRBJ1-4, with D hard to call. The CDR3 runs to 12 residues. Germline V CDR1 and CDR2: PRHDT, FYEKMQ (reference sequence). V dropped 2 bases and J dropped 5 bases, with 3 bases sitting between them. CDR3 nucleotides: TGTGCCAGCAGCTTAATAAATGAAAAACTGTTTTTT. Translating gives CASSLINEKLFF.

For the CDR3, the DNA is TGCGCCAGCAGCCCGGACACAGGGCCCTACAATGAGCAGTTCTTC. It codes for CASSPDTGPYNEQFF. The genes are TRBV4-1 and TRBJ2-1, with D possibly TRBD1 on 6 matching bases. This CDR3 comprises 15 residues. Germline CDR1 and CDR2: MGHRA and YSYEKL. The V end lost 4 bases, the J end lost 2 bases, and 12 bases lay between the germline ends.

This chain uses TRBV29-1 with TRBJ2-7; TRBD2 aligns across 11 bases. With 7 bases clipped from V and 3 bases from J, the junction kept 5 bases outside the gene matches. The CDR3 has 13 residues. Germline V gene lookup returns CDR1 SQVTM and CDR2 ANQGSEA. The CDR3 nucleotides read TGCAGCGCCGGGACTAGCGGCAACTACGAGCAGTACTTC. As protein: CSAGTSGNYEQYF.

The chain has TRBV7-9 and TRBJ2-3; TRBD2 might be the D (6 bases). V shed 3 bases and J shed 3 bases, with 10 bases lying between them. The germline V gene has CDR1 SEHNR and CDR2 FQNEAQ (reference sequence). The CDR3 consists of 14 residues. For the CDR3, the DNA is TGTGCCAGCAGCTTTATTGGGAGGACAGATACGCAGTATTTT. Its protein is CASSFIGRTDTQYF.

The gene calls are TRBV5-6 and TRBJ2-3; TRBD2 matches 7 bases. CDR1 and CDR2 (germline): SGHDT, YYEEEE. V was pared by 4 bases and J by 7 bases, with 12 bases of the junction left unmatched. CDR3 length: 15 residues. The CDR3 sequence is CASSLLANELYTQYF. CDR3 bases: TGTGCCAGCAGCCTACTAGCGAACGAATTGTATACGCAGTATTTT.